The 21 T cell receptor beta chains below come from one sample, sequenced in a study of cytomegalovirus exposure and HLA in healthy donors. Primers for the PCR totalled 60 Vbeta and 13 Jbeta. The repertoire was sequenced with immunoSEQ multiplex PCR; TCRdb's copy has only in-frame clones and lacks some. The repertoire holds over 100,000 clones, with roughly 80% as singletons. The sample was PBMCs. These receptors came from a man aged 25 to 40 in good health and CMV-seropositive.

V gene TRBV5-4 combines with J gene TRBJ2-7, with 13 bases lining up with TRBD2. This CDR3 has 15 residues. Germline CDR1 SGHNT, CDR2 YYREEE (reference sequence). V trimming: 4 bases; J trimming: 4 bases; junction bases outside the gene matches: 5. The CDR3 region has the DNA TGTGCCAGCAGCGCCGGGACTAGCGGGGTTTACGAGCAGTACGTC. This gives the protein CASSAGTSGVYEQYV.

CDR3 sequence: CASSPTGARSGNTIYF. The CDR3 DNA reads as TGCGCCAGCAGCCCGACAGGGGCCCGCTCTGGAAACACCATATATTTT. This sequence joins TRBV5-1 and TRBJ1-3; 8 bases are shared with TRBD1. The CDR3 has 16 residues. The V gene end was trimmed by 4 bases and the J gene end by 0 bases; junction bases not matched to a gene: 6. Germline V gene lookup returns CDR1 SGHRS and CDR2 YFSETQ.

This clone was picked up one time. CDR3 in amino acids: CASSDSVSNYGYTF. The CDR3 DNA reads TGTGCCAGCAGTGACAGCGTTTCTAACTATGGCTACACCTTC. J is TRBJ1-2 and V is TRBV2, with D unresolved. V was clipped by 3 bases and J by 0 bases, with 8 bases between them. The CDR3 length is 14 residues. Germline V gene sequence: CDR1 SNHLY, CDR2 FYNNEI. The whole variable domain, remainder taken from reference TRBV2 and TRBJ1-2, is EPEVTQTPSHQVTQMGQEVILRCVPISNHLYFYWYRQILGQKVEFLVSFYNNEISEKSEIFDDQFSVERPDGSNFTLKIRSTKLEDSAMYFCASSDSVSNYGYTFGSGTRLTVV.

The chain has TRBV11-3 and TRBJ2-3; the D is unclear. Trimming removed 5 bases from V and 0 bases from J, with 9 bases in between. CDR3 size: 14 residues. The V gene's germline CDR1 is SGHNT and CDR2 YENEEA. The CDR3, as DNA: TGTGCCAGCAGCCTAACCCTTAGCACAGATACGCAGTATTTT. Protein: CASSLTLSTDTQYF.

The chain has TRBV2 and TRBJ2-7, with D uncertain. The CDR3 is made up of 11 amino acids. CDR1 and CDR2 (germline): SNHLY, FYNNEI. Trimming cost V 0 bases and J 7 bases, with 4 bases left between them. As DNA, the CDR3 is TGTGCCAGCAGTGAAGCTGGGGAGCAGTACGTC. Translation: CASSEAGEQYV.

The chain recombines TRBV29-1 with TRBJ2-1; tentatively, D is TRBD2 (5 bases). V lost 0 bases and J lost 2, with 14 bases in between. Germline V CDR1 and CDR2: SQVTM, ANQGSEA. The CDR3 loop spans 16 amino acids. This chain's CDR3 is CSVEDRSGSTYNEQFF. The CDR3 nucleotides read TGCAGCGTTGAAGATCGGAGCGGATCAACCTACAATGAGCAGTTCTTC.

About this clone: Distinct nucleotide sequences in the sample also encode this CDR3. This sequence joins TRBV18 and TRBJ1-1, with 7 bases identical to TRBD1. V shed 0 bases and J 11 bases; nucleotides not matched to a gene: 12. The CDR3 contains 15 residues. CDR1 is KGHSH, CDR2 LQKENI, per germline. For the CDR3, the DNA is TGTGCCAGCTCACCACCGAGTACTCAGGGGGAAGGGGCTTTCTTT. It specifies CASSPPSTQGEGAFF.

The V and J genes are TRBV7-8 and TRBJ1-2; 7 bases match TRBD1. Germline V gene sequence: CDR1 SGHVS, CDR2 FQNEAQ. V lost 2 bases, J lost 5 bases, and 11 bases stayed unmatched. This CDR3 has 16 residues. For the CDR3, the DNA is TGTGCCAGCAGCTTATACCGACAGGGCACTCGATATGGCTACACCTTC. It yields the protein CASSLYRQGTRYGYTF.

The chain has TRBV7-9 and TRBJ1-2; perhaps TRBD1 as D (6 bases). The V gene's germline CDR1 is SEHNR and CDR2 FQNEAQ (reference sequence). V was clipped by 5 bases and J by 2 bases, with 21 bases between them. This CDR3 contains 17 residues. CDR3 sequence: CASSRLPDSPWNYGYTF. CDR3 nucleotide sequence: TGTGCCAGCAGCCGGCTTCCGGACAGCCCCTGGAACTATGGCTACACCTTC. The variable domain in full, with the rest retrieved from reference TRBV7-9 and TRBJ1-2, is DTGVSQNPRHKITKRGQNVTFRCDPISEHNRLYWYRQTLGQGPEFLTYFQNEAQLEKSRLLSDRFSAERPKGSFSTLEIQRTEQGDSAMYLCASSRLPDSPWNYGYTFGSGTRLTVV.

This clone was seen a few times. Different DNA sequences within this sample yield the same CDR3. The chain carries TRBV9 and TRBJ2-1; D remains unclear. Germline lookup yields CDR1 SGDLS and CDR2 YYNGEE. The CDR3 is made up of 14 amino acids. Trimming pared 5 bases from V and 0 bases from J, leaving 9 bases between. This CDR3 is CASSLGGSYNEQFF. The CDR3 nucleotides read TGTGCCAGCAGTTTAGGCGGCTCCTACAATGAGCAGTTCTTC. Drawing the rest from reference TRBV9 and TRBJ2-1, the complete variable domain is DSGVTQTPKHLITATGQRVTLRCSPRSGDLSVYWYQQSLDQGLQFLIQYYNGEERAKGNILERFSAQQFPDLHSELNLSSLELGDSALYFCASSLGGSYNEQFFGPGTRLTVL.

The V and J genes are TRBV10-1 and TRBJ1-1; D ambiguous. CDR3 length: 13 residues. The V end was cut by 3 bases, the J end by 2 bases, with 7 bases between. Germline CDR1 reads WNHNN; CDR2 reads SYGVQD (reference sequence). Here the CDR3 reads CASSEAGNTEAFF. DNA for the CDR3: TGCGCCAGCAGTGAAGCGGGAAACACTGAAGCTTTCTTT.

The V call is TRBV10-3, the J call TRBJ2-4; TRBD2 matches at 10 bases. The CDR3 is 17 residues long. Per germline, CDR1 ENHRY and CDR2 SYGVKD. V was pared by 2 bases and J by 2 bases, with 6 bases of the junction left unmatched. The CDR3 reads CAISERGLANTKNIQYF. DNA of the CDR3: TGTGCCATCAGTGAGCGGGGACTAGCGAACACCAAAAACATTCAGTACTTC.

The chain is built from TRBV7-9 and TRBJ2-1; TRBD1 might be the D (6 bases). The V gene lost 5 bases and the J gene lost 10 bases, with 18 bases spanning the gap. The germline V gene has CDR1 SEHNR and CDR2 FQNEAQ (reference sequence). The CDR3 contains 14 residues. Written as DNA, the CDR3 is TGTGCCAGCAGCCTGGGGGCAAGTTTGGGGGAGCAGTTCTTC. Encoded protein: CASSLGASLGEQFF.

This chain joins TRBV4-1 and TRBJ1-3; D gene unclear. Trimming took 0 bases from V and 6 from J, leaving 12 bases between them. CDR1 and CDR2 from the germline V gene are MGHRA and YSYEKL. The CDR3 has 15 residues. CDR3 amino acids: CASSQDITVLNTIYF. The CDR3 DNA sequence: TGCGCCAGCAGCCAAGATATTACAGTCTTAAACACCATATATTTT.

CDR3 nucleotide sequence: TGTGCCAGCAGCGGGGGGGCCTACAATGAGCAGTTCTTC. Translation gives CASSGGAYNEQFF. The chain employs TRBV11-1 and TRBJ2-1, with 7 bases matching TRBD2. CDR3 length: 13 amino acids. Per germline, CDR1 SGHAT and CDR2 FQDESV (reference sequence). V was pared by 5 bases and J by 2 bases, with 0 bases of the junction left unmatched.

CDR3: CASSGRINTGELFF. The DNA for the CDR3 is TGTGCCAGCAGCGGGAGAATTAACACCGGGGAGCTGTTTTTT. The J gene is TRBJ2-2, the V gene TRBV9; D ambiguous. Trimming removed 3 bases at V and 2 bases at J, with 8 bases between. The CDR3 has 14 residues. Germline loops: CDR1 SGDLS, CDR2 YYNGEE.

The J gene is TRBJ2-2, the V gene TRBV10-3; 12 nucleotides match TRBD2. Looked up from germline, CDR1 is ENHRY and CDR2 is SYGVKD. The CDR3 loop spans 17 amino acids. J lost 0 bases, V lost 2 bases, and 1 base had no gene match. Here the CDR3 DNA reads TGTGCCATCAGTGAGACTAGCGGGAGGCCGAACACCGGGGAGCTGTTTTTT. Its protein is CAISETSGRPNTGELFF.

This chain joins TRBV11-3 and TRBJ2-2; the D gene is possibly TRBD2 (7 bases). The CDR3 is made up of 12 amino acids. Germline CDR1 reads SGHNT; CDR2 reads YENEEA. Trimming shortened V by 5 bases and J by 10 bases, and 11 bases separated the two germline ends. CDR3 loop: CASSAGGLELFF. The CDR3 DNA is TGTGCCAGCAGCGCCGGGGGGCTGGAGCTGTTTTTT.

The V and J genes are TRBV18 and TRBJ1-2; 10 bases match TRBD1. The J segment lost 3 bases and the V segment lost 0 bases, leaving 1 base of the junction unmatched. This CDR3 contains 15 residues. The germline gives CDR1 KGHSH, CDR2 LQKENI. The CDR3 DNA follows: TGTGCCAGCTCACCACCTGGGACAGGGGACTATGGCTACACCTTC. Translation gives CASSPPGTGDYGYTF.

The CDR3 nucleotides read TGTGCCAGCAGCCAAAGCGGGGGGGCCCTCTACAATGAGCAGTTCTTC. This gives the protein CASSQSGGALYNEQFF. The genes are TRBV9 and TRBJ2-1; the match to TRBD2 covers 10 bases. There are 16 residues in the CDR3. Trimming at V came to 4 bases and at J to 3 bases, leaving 7 bases not matched to a gene. Germline CDR1 is SGDLS and CDR2 is YYNGEE.

The V call is TRBV6-1, the J call TRBJ1-2, with D possibly matching TRBD1 (5 bases). This CDR3 comprises 14 residues. Trimming left V 4 bases short and J 4 bases short, with 13 bases between. Germline CDR1 is MNHNS and CDR2 is SASEGT. CDR3 in amino acids: CASSGQGLGYGYTF. The CDR3, as DNA: TGTGCCAGCAGTGGGCAGGGATTGGGCTATGGCTACACCTTC.